This TCR beta chain is from a study of blood T cell repertoires in COVID-19. Study overall: Samples came from the United States, Italy and Spain, spanning acute and convalescent COVID-19. In each case, the material was cDNA or gDNA derived from T cells, B-cell-depleted T cells, or PBMCs.

This CDR3 is 14 amino acids long. Germline CDR1 reads SNHLY; CDR2 reads FYNNEI. Original data processing: Using reference gene primer amplification, nucleated cell counts were estimated. Generated by immunoSEQ multiplex PCR, the TCRdb table keeps only in-frame clones and is missing some. The DNA gave D and trimming, while V, J and clone size come from that table. Here the sample spans about 34,000 clones, about nine tenths being singletons. As for this clone: Sequence at one end of the junction differs from germline and may be a read error.

This sequence was found in an older man with acute or convalescent COVID-19. V and J are TRBV2 and TRBJ1-2; TRBD1 matches at 8 bases. Source material: peripheral blood. The CDR3 sequence: CASSEWGQDYSYTF. In DNA, the CDR3 is TGTGCCAGCAGTGAATGGGGACAGGACTATAGCTACACCTTC. Looking up the rest from reference TRBV2 and TRBJ1-2 gives the full variable domain: EPEVTQTPSHQVTQMGQEVILRCVPISNHLYFYWYRQILGQKVEFLVSFYNNEISEKSEIFDDQFSVERPDGSNFTLKIRSTKLEDSAMYFCASSEWGQDYSYTFGSGTRLTVV.